This T cell receptor beta chain came from a study of chemoradiotherapy in HPV16-positive cancers. The repertoire was sequenced with immunoSEQ multiplex PCR; TCRdb's copy has only in-frame clones and lacks some. Found here are about 6,400 clones, roughly 80% of them singletons; the top ten hold about 5.7%. Germline V gene sequence: CDR1 SNHLY, CDR2 FYNNEI. The junction had 9 bases not matched to a gene; V was cut back by 6 bases and J by 8 bases. The CDR3 contains 15 residues. The chain employs TRBV2 and TRBJ1-6; 8 nucleotides align to TRBD1. This material consisted of tumor tissue, taken from a patient who underwent chemoradiotherapy. This TCR was recovered from a human donor with HPV-associated anogenital cancer. The CDR3 loop reads CASRERTGIDSPLHF. The CDR3 bases are TGTGCCAGCAGGGAACGGACAGGGATTGATTCACCCCTCCACTTT.